Below, one T cell receptor (beta chain) is given with its context. These data come from a study of control samples from healthy donors and cancer patients. Sequenced by immunoSEQ multiplex PCR; TCRdb stores in-frame clones only, minus some. The profile covers about 130,000 clones, with approximately 92% appearing a single time and 2% to 2.5% taken by the ten largest. The V end lost 0 bases, the J end lost 5 bases, and 14 bases lay between the germline ends. Per the germline V gene, CDR1 is GTSNPN and CDR2 is SVGIG (reference sequence). CDR3 length equals 15 residues. This chain links TRBV30 with TRBJ2-1, with D maybe TRBD1 (5 bases). The sequenced sample was blood. The sequence derives from a man aged 18 to 30 in good health. CDR3: CAWSVGAVGDNEQFF. The CDR3 nucleotides read TGTGCCTGGAGTGTAGGGGCGGTTGGGGACAATGAGCAGTTCTTC.